This T cell receptor (beta chain) was documented in a study of shared clonotypes between healthy human individuals (dated by TCRdb to 2018 to 2021). Study-level background: A few men and a couple of women, aged 18 to 49 years, made up the cohort. Per donor, leukapheresis produced somewhere between about 0.94 and 8.9 billion PBMCs. Per donor, three plates each were used for CD4 naive and CD4 memory, two for CD8 naive, and one for CD8 memory. Blood TCR repertoires of about five healthy adults were deeply sequenced to estimate repertoire size and the extent of clonotype sharing between individuals. Different laboratories and diverse techniques were used to prepare libraries and sequence TCR repertoires, to increase sequencing depth and limit assay-specific biases. Overall results and qualifications from the work: Pairwise subsampling led to the expectation that sequencing depth would affect the degree of clonotype sharing among donors. Sharing across four donors was observed for about 5% of naive CD4, under 4% of naive CD8, 2% to 2.5% of memory CD4, and over 0.3% of memory CD8 clonotypes. Rarefaction of sorted-subset datasets indicated incomplete sequencing despite the large sequencing depth. Sampling was restricted to blood, and TCR repertoires in tissues likely differ from the TCR repertoires found in blood. Because the study included only a small number of donors, the genetic and exposure-history diversity represented was limited. Clonotypes shared by all four sorted-subset donors showed higher generation probabilities than non-shared clonotypes. Larger estimated clonotype richness was generally found for naive subsets than for memory subsets.

Using the deep immunoSEQ assay, TCR CDR3 regions were amplified from genomic DNA by multiplex PCR. Extracted genomic DNA from each cell subset was spread evenly across all wells of several immunoSEQ 96-well plates, with each plate serving as a replicate. Each replicate PCR for sorted subsets received about 210 ng genomic DNA, equal to about 29,000 T cell genomes. The purified libraries were quantified using a Qubit 3.0 fluorometer, sized with a Bioanalyzer 2100, and then quantified again using the KAPA Library Quantification kit. A separate single-read 150-cycle Illumina NextSeq 550 flow cell was used to sequence each immunoSEQ 96-well plate. Processing in the source paper ran as follows. Because only junctional sequences without quality scores were contained in the immunoSEQ output, filtering matching that applied to full-length reads could not be performed. To assign V/J genes and CDR3, sequences were annotated using PyIR, a Python wrapper for IgBLAST v1.9, with IMGT germline references. Any read was removed if the V/J assignment was weak (E-value above 1e-6), the CDR3 was missing, or the read contained stop codons, out-of-frame junctions, or ambiguous translated residues. A V3J clonotype was defined by an identical inferred V gene, J gene, and CDR3 amino acid sequence. Percentage overlap between repertoires was computed as shared unique clonotypes divided by the size of the smaller repertoire. Richness of each repertoire was evaluated using RTK rarefaction, the Chao1 estimator, and Recon v2.1 estimates of unobserved clonotypes. For all TCRbeta clonotypes obtained by the gDNA method from several donors, generation probabilities were computed with OLGA. Not all clones reach the TCRdb copy of this immuneACCESS table, which keeps in-frame sequences only. Checked studies attribute under half of the gap to unresolved V genes and leave the rest unexplained. Clone size and the V and J calls come from that table; the DNA yielded D and trimming. Across this sample there are 1.4 million or so clones, with approximately 98.5% seen only once. The ten largest account for approximately 0.4% of the sample.

Healthy HIV-negative adults with no recently reported acute infections or vaccinations were included as donors. Every donor was a Caucasian adult residing in Nashville, Tennessee, USA. CD4+ T cells were enriched through magnetic negative selection, after which naive cells were positively selected on CD45RA and the remaining negative fraction served as the memory subset. Blood was collected by leukapheresis, and PBMCs were isolated by Ficoll-Histopaque density gradient centrifugation and then cryopreserved in liquid nitrogen vapor phase. Purity and quantity of every magnetically sorted T cell population were checked by analytical flow cytometry. From each sorted fraction, genomic DNA was isolated and quantified by UV absorbance on a Nanodrop 2000c. With regard to this clone: This clone's antigen is unknown. No much larger clone is present one base from it, and per-base qualities are unavailable.

The CDR3, cysteine through phenylalanine, is 17 amino acids long. Only CDR3 DNA remains: 51 bases, in frame from the first base. The germline V and J ends show losses of 0 bases and 1 base respectively, and no gene match explains 8 bases of the junction. The germline V gene sets CDR1 to LGHNT and CDR2 to FRNRAP. Recombination joined TRBV12-5 with TRBJ1-1; 7 junctional bases match TRBD1. The source is a man aged 30-40 years in good health. The sequencing sample was made of naive CD4+ T cells sorted from blood. The sample's cell subset or site label, decoded: CD45RA+ positively selected. Here is the DNA: TGTGCTAGTGGTTTGGTACTTGGGTGGGACAGGAACACTGAAGCTTTCTTT. It is translated as CASGLVLGWDRNTEAFF.